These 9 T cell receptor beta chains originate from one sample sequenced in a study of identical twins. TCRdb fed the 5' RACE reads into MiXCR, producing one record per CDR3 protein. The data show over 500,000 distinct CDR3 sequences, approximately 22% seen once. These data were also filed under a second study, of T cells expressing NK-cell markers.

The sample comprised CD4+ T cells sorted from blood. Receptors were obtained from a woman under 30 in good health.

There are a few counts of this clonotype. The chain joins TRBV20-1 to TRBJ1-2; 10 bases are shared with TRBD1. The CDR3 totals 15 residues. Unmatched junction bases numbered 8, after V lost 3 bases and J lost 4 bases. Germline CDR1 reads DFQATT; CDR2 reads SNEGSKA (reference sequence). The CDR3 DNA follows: TGCAGTGCTAGTCGAGGACAGGGGGAATTCTATGGCTACACCTTC. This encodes CSASRGQGEFYGYTF.

CDR3 sequence reads: CATAGRFTETQYF. Written as DNA, the CDR3 is TGTGCCACGGCGGGACGGTTCACAGAGACCCAGTACTTC. This sequence joins TRBV14 and TRBJ2-5; tentatively, D is TRBD2 (6 bases). The V and J ends lost 10 bases and 4 bases respectively, with 16 bases between them. Germline CDR1 SGHDN, CDR2 FVKESK. The CDR3 runs to 13 residues.

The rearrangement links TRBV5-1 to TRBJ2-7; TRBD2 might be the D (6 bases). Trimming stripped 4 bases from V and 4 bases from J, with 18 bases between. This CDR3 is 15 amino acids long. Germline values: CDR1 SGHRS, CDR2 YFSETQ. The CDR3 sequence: CASSREPPSAYEQYF. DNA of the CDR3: TGCGCCAGCAGCCGCGAACCTCCTAGCGCATACGAGCAGTACTTC.

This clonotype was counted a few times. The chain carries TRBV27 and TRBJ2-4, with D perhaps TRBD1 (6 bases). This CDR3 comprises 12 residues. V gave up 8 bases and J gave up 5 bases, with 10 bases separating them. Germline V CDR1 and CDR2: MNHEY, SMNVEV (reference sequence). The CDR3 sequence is CASGYRENIQYF. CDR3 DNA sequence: TGTGCCAGCGGGTACAGGGAAAACATTCAGTACTTC.

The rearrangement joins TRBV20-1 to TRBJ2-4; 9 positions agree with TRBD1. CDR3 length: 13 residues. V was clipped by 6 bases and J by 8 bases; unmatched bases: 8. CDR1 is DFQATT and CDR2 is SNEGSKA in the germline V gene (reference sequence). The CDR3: CSALTGGVDIQYF. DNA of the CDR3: TGCAGTGCCTTAACAGGGGGCGTAGACATTCAGTACTTC.

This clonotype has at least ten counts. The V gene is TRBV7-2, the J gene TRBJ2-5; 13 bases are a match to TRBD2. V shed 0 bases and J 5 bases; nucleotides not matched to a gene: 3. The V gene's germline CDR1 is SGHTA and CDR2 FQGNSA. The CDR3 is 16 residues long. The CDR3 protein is CASSLAGLAGAETQYF. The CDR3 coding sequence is TGTGCCAGCAGCTTAGCAGGACTAGCGGGAGCGGAGACCCAGTACTTC.

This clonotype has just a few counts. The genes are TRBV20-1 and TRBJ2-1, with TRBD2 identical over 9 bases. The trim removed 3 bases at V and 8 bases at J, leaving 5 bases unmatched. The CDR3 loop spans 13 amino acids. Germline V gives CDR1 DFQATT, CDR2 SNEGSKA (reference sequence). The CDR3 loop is CSASSGRQDEQFF. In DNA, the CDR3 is TGCAGTGCTAGTAGCGGGAGACAGGATGAGCAGTTCTTC.

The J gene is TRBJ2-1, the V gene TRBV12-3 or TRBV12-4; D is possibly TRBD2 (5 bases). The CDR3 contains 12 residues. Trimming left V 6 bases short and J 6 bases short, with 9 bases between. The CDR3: CASSREGNEQFF. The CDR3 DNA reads TGTGCCAGCAGCCGCGAGGGCAATGAGCAGTTCTTC.

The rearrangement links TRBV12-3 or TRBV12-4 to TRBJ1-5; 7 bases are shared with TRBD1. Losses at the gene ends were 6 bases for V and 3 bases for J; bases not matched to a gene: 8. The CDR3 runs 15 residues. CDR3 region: CASRKGQTFNQPQHF. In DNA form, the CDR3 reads TGTGCCAGCAGAAAGGGACAGACCTTCAATCAGCCCCAGCATTTT.